This T cell receptor (beta chain) was documented in a study of cytomegalovirus exposure and HLA in healthy donors (dated by TCRdb to 2017 to 2019). General notes on the study: In an earlier analysis of under 600 of the donors, 276 Gb of sequence data and 95 million to 130 million unique TCR beta sequences from some 170 million T cells were reported. Roughly 300 gigabases of sequencing data and tens of millions of unique TCR sequences made up an early release that covered 640 HLA-typed donors. Among the roughly 400 genotyped donors, around 79% belonged to the genetic ancestry cluster associated with self-reported Caucasian donors. The aim of the study was to test whether cataloging public T cell receptors could identify signatures of past pathogen exposure. The T cell repertoires of around 670 subjects were profiled by immunosequencing and related to cytomegalovirus serostatus. In addition to the first cohort of around 670 subjects, a separate validation cohort of around 110 different subjects was used. To predict cytomegalovirus infection status, the study combined high-throughput TCR immunosequencing, statistical association of individual TCRs with disease status, and machine learning. In a later analysis, previously published TCR beta repertoires from more than 500 donors were re-analyzed and high-resolution HLA genotyping was added so that TCR occurrence patterns could be studied. Rather than using new phenotypic data, the later analysis identified candidate immune exposures from TCR beta sequences and from how often those sequences occurred across donors. In an earlier analysis of 587 of the donors, high-throughput TCR beta sequencing was used to judge whether each TCR beta V gene segment behaved as functional or pseudogenic. Donor age, sex, ethnicity and CMV serostatus were collected together with the repertoire data. A later genetic analysis took genome-wide SNP genotypes for about three fifths of the roughly 700 donors and used that subset as a discovery cohort. Every discovery cohort repertoire had been produced on one sequencing platform. Both class I and class II loci were covered by HLA typing, at four-digit resolution. The number of typed donors differed by locus: about 629-630 for A, B, C, DRB1 and DQB1; approximately 520 for DQA1; over 600 for DPA1; and some 470 for DPB1. Five DR-DQ haplotypes were handled as single units for association and clustering because linkage in the cohort was strong. Among around 400 genotyped donors of the cohort, an average of approximately 240,000 unique TCR beta nucleotide sequences was sequenced per donor, of which about 19% were non-productive.

What the research found in general, with its limitations: In a later analysis, TCR association rates were found to vary across HLA loci, with the most associated TCRs seen for DRB1 alleles and the fewest for HLA-C alleles. Broadly in line with IMGT annotations, most TCR beta V segments showed up in productive rearrangements about 87% or about 30% of the time in an earlier analysis of several hundred of the donors. A cluster of highly shared sequence variants was judged likely to be a technical artifact of the sequencing pipeline. A later analysis found that HLA-associated TCR beta chains were more clonally expanded and had lower generation probabilities than equally common non-associated chains. Roughly uniform sequencing depth across donors was assumed in presence/absence analyses, although this assumption may not hold. A further reported finding was that TCR beta sequences accurately predicted the HLA-A and HLA-B alleles for most subjects in the first cohort. Compared with the roughly 600-donor mean, donors in an Asian-associated ancestry cluster had fewer N-insertions in productive TCRs, according to a later genetic analysis. A later analysis reported that several top co-occurrence clusters appeared linked to parvovirus B19, influenza, CMV and Epstein-Barr virus. In a later genetic analysis, a missense DCLRE1C variant was associated with V-gene and J-gene trimming of TCR beta chains, and the association was replicated in an independent cohort. While some public TCRs were present in many individuals, most TCR sequences turned up only very rarely across donors. Because HLA typing was missing for some donors at each locus, association tests included only the typed subset. When HLA alleles, especially DR and DQ, strongly co-occurred, attributing TCR associations to individual alleles was difficult. The study listed 164 TCR beta chains as associated with cytomegalovirus. In vitro tests confirmed that a few of the cytomegalovirus-associated TCR beta chains recognize cytomegalovirus antigens. Immune exposure information for the cohort was limited to CMV serostatus. The authors suggested that the approach could potentially be extended to other disease states and immunological phenotypes. The 87-base-pair reads could not distinguish some IMGT-functional V segments, including TRBV6-2 and TRBV6-3, so those segments were excluded. The classifier was reported to diagnose cytomegalovirus status with high specificity and sensitivity in both the original and validation cohorts. Linkage disequilibrium might explain the correlated functional status among segregating V segments, but an unknown experimental factor could not be excluded. Most CMV-associated TCR beta chains appeared to be HLA-restricted in a later analysis, and the HLA associations seemed to be driven largely by CMV exposure. A later analysis associated approximately 17,000 TCR beta sequences with specific HLA alleles at a false discovery rate of 0.05. Because counts were too low, under 20 rarely observed V segments, including chromosome 9 orphons, were left out of the earlier analysis of some 600 of the donors. This cohort had only TCR beta chains sequenced, and the lack of alpha or paired-chain data limited which features could be detected.

Comment on this clone: Its binding antigen is unknown. Base quality data are lacking; no much larger clone is found one base away.

In total, just over 650 healthy bone marrow donors made up the cohort. At the time of sampling, all cohort members were nominally healthy, though unrecorded immune exposures were likely present. The donor tested CMV seropositive, placing the donor among the 250 to 350 seropositive members of the cohort. Each donor provided a peripheral blood sample, and peripheral blood mononuclear cells were used for TCR beta sequencing. Genomic DNA was extracted from the blood cell samples with the Qiagen DNeasy Blood Extraction Kit. Libraries were made using the immunoSEQ multiplex PCR assay. For the multiplex PCR, a mixture combining 60 forward primers for TCR Vbeta segments and 13 reverse primers for TCR Jbeta segments was used. A multiplex PCR assay on genomic DNA amplified the CDR3 region of rearranged TCR beta genes. On the Illumina HiSeq System, the amplified TCR beta libraries were sequenced as 87-base-pair reads. The published analysis was carried out like this. Across the 600 to 700 repertoires, a later analysis counted 80 million or so unique TCR beta chains, around 11 million of which were shared by at least two donors. A nearest-neighbor algorithm error-corrected the raw reads and collapsed the reads into unique sequences, merging closely related sequences to remove PCR and sequencing errors. V, D and J gene segments were assigned by aligning CDR3 sequences to IMGT reference sequences. For a sequence to be retained, at least a six-nucleotide match to both a V gene segment and a J gene segment was required. Rearrangements were classified as productive when the CDR3 lacked stop codons and remained in frame with V and J, and all other rearrangements were classified as non-productive. CDR3 was defined by IMGT convention, running from the second conserved V-encoded cysteine to the conserved J-encoded phenylalanine. The earlier analysis of about 560 of the donors excluded any sequence lacking an unambiguous match to a single V gene segment. An earlier analysis of approximately 590 of the donors called V segments functional above 56.7% productive rearrangements and segregating when the between-donor standard deviation exceeded 5%. To diagnose cytomegalovirus status from the catalog of TCR beta chain sequences, a statistical classification framework was built. In a later analysis, V and J genes were assigned by comparing TCR nucleotide sequences against IMGT/GENE-DB human TR gene sequences. In a later analysis, CDR3 sequences and most-parsimonious VDJ recombination scenarios were assigned using the TCRdist pipeline. In a later analysis, every TCR beta chain was defined by the combination of its CDR3 amino acid sequence and its V-gene family, and reads without a unique V-gene family were dropped. As a way to deal with suspected cross-contamination and a sequencing artifact, a later analysis dropped 592 nucleotide sequences that were highly shared and had low generation probability. A later analysis calculated a clonal expansion index for each public chain from normalized within-repertoire ranks of inferred template counts. In a later analysis, generation probabilities were computed with a VDJ recombination model fitted to out-of-frame rearrangements, and the resulting probabilities were checked against IGoR. In a later analysis, TCR-TCR, TCR-HLA and TCR-CMV co-occurrence was scored with hypergeometric tests, and a repertoire-size bias correction was applied to TCR pairs. A later analysis estimated false discovery rates by permuting HLA or CMV assignments 20 times. In a later analysis, co-occurring TCRs were grouped using DBSCAN, with TCRdist sequence similarity added in when clustering inside HLA-allele-positive subsets. For co-occurrence clustering, repertoires with fewer than 30,000 or more than 120,000 public chains were excluded, along with five or six repertoires with anomalous nucleotide sharing. The table comes from immuneACCESS by way of TCRdb, which keeps in-frame sequences with V and J called. Part of the clones is missing from these tables; in studies checked, under half for an unresolved V gene and the rest for unknown reasons. V, J and clone size were drawn from that table, and D and trimming were deduced from the DNA. In this sample the table shows about 150,000 clones, 80% of which occur a single time. Clones ranked in the top ten supply 1% of the sample.

CDR1 and CDR2, looked up from the germline V gene, are MDHEN and SYDVKM. The trim is 5 bases for V and 0 bases for J, with a gap of 11 bases between the germline ends. Including cysteine and phenylalanine, the CDR3 has 15 amino acids. Only the CDR3 part of the read is kept: 45 bases, read in frame from the first base. Material: PBMCs. The sequence came from a woman aged 50 to 60 in good health and CMV-seropositive. The rearranged chain carries TRBV28 and TRBJ2-1; TRBD2 might be the D gene, on 6 matching bases. In nucleotide form, the sequence is TGTGCCAGCAGTACAAGCGGGCCCTCCTACAATGAGCAGTTCTTC. Translated, it reads CASSTSGPSYNEQFF.